These T cell receptor beta chains were read from a single sample in a study of Ad26.COV2.S vaccination and SARS-CoV-2 variants. Here immunoSEQ multiplex PCR was the method, and the copy in TCRdb shows in-frame clones only, minus some. The sample lists around 300,000 clones, 85% to 90% occurring once. The specimen comprised peripheral blood, sampled in a trial of Ad26.COV2.S vaccine versus placebo. These TCRs come from a person aged 18-65 years who received the Ad26.COV2.S COVID-19 vaccine or a placebo. The CDR3 runs from the conserved cysteine through the conserved F or W. The order of the fields is V gene, CDR3 length, J gene, CDR3 protein.

V: TRBV6-5
length: 14
J: TRBJ2-2
CDR3: CASSRSVIIGELFF

V: TRBV5-5
length: 14
J: TRBJ1-3
CDR3: CASSMQISGNTIYF

V: TRBV19
length: 16
J: TRBJ1-2
CDR3: CASSIDPAGANYGYTF

V: TRBV6-2/TRBV6-3
length: 15
J: TRBJ2-1
CDR3: CASSDPGQAYNEQFF

V: TRBV5-1
length: 15
J: TRBJ1-5
CDR3: CASSLEGQPNQPQHF

V: TRBV7-9
length: 14
J: TRBJ2-7
CDR3: CASSLQENSYEQYF

V: TRBV6-6
length: 16
J: TRBJ2-7
CDR3: CASSYPGHRPSYEQYF

V: TRBV7-2
length: 12
J: TRBJ2-3
CDR3: CASSFRDSTQYF

V: TRBV3-1/TRBV3-2
length: 14
J: TRBJ1-5
CDR3: CASSQKTSNQPQHF

V: TRBV4-3
length: 13
J: TRBJ1-4
CDR3: CASSRDSNEKLFF

V: TRBV6-4
length: 15
J: TRBJ2-3
CDR3: CASSEMGSLLGAQYF

V: TRBV2
length: 16
J: TRBJ1-2
CDR3: CASRPRARGYFYGYTF

V: TRBV7-9
length: 17
J: TRBJ2-1
CDR3: CASSTRLAGGPYNEQFF

V: TRBV9
length: 16
J: TRBJ2-2
CDR3: CASSVTASERTGELFF

V: TRBV6-6
length: 12
J: TRBJ2-3
CDR3: CASSISTDTQYF

V: TRBV19
length: 16
J: TRBJ1-3
CDR3: CASSTIRGTSGNTIYF

V: TRBV6-5
length: 15
J: TRBJ1-5
CDR3: CASSSQGDYYQPQHF

V: TRBV6-1
length: 15
J: TRBJ2-7
CDR3: CASSEFIDTSYEQYF

V: TRBV25-1
length: 15
J: TRBJ1-3
CDR3: CASSAEGASGNTIYF

V: TRBV23-1
length: 12
J: TRBJ2-1
CDR3: CASSRRENEQFF

V: TRBV10-3
length: 16
J: TRBJ2-1
CDR3: CAISDISGGAYNEQFF

V: TRBV7-2
length: 14
J: TRBJ1-3
CDR3: CASSFGGLGNTIYF

V: TRBV29-1
length: 12
J: TRBJ1-1
CDR3: CSACELDTEAFF

V: TRBV11-3
length: 13
J: TRBJ1-6
CDR3: CASRPFGDSPLHF

V: TRBV4-3
length: 17
J: TRBJ1-2
CDR3: CASSQEPPGSGRSGYTF

V: TRBV6-5
length: 11
J: TRBJ1-3
CDR3: CASGYGNTIYF

V: TRBV3-1/TRBV3-2
length: 15
J: TRBJ1-2
CDR3: CASSLGVPENYGYTF

V: TRBV3-1/TRBV3-2
length: 12
J: TRBJ1-2
CDR3: CASSGSNYGYTF

V: TRBV5-1
length: 14
J: TRBJ2-3
CDR3: CASSLVAGTDTQYF

V: TRBV7-9
length: 16
J: TRBJ2-1
CDR3: CASSLVLGSSYNEQFF

V: TRBV11-2
length: 12
J: TRBJ1-1
CDR3: CASSANRGEAFF

V: TRBV11-1
length: 14
J: TRBJ1-1
CDR3: CASSTDRIPTEAFF

V: TRBV11-2
length: 13
J: TRBJ2-1
CDR3: CASSFSELGEQFF

V: TRBV11-2
length: 16
J: TRBJ1-4
CDR3: CASSLGDRATNEKLFF

V: TRBV6-2/TRBV6-3
length: 15
J: TRBJ1-1
CDR3: CASSYTRSLRQQAFF

V: TRBV18
length: 14
J: TRBJ1-1
CDR3: CASSPDRKNTEAFF

V: TRBV2
length: 14
J: TRBJ1-1
CDR3: CASRRVDGTPEAFF